The 4 T cell receptor beta chains presented below share a single source sample, sequenced in a study of blood T cell repertoires in COVID-19. TCRdb keeps only in-frame clones here, not all; method: immunoSEQ multiplex PCR. Of some 53,000 clones in the sample, 80% to 90% were seen once. The sample was peripheral blood. The receptors were gathered from a man between 60 and 70 years old with active COVID-19.

This chain uses TRBV11-2 with TRBJ2-3, with TRBD1 identical over 8 bases. Germline values: CDR1 SGHAT, CDR2 FQNNGV. The CDR3 is 19 amino acids. V shed 5 bases, J shed 0 bases, and the junction held 16 bases outside the gene matches. CDR3 protein: CASSVIRDRTGKSTDTQYF. DNA for the CDR3: TGTGCCAGCAGCGTAATCCGGGACAGGACCGGAAAAAGCACAGATACGCAGTATTTT.

The rearrangement links TRBV6-4 to TRBJ2-7, with 8 bases that match TRBD2. CDR3 length: 18 residues. Germline V gene sequence: CDR1 MRHNA, CDR2 SNTAGT. J gave up 3 bases and V 6 bases, and 19 bases lay outside the gene matches. CDR3 DNA: TGTGCCAGCAGCCACCAACCGGGACTAGGGAATTCTTACTACGAGCAGTACTTC. Its protein product is CASSHQPGLGNSYYEQYF.

The V call is TRBV28, the J call TRBJ2-1; the match to TRBD1 covers 11 bases. CDR1 and CDR2 from the germline V gene are MDHEN and SYDVKM. The ends lost 2 bases at V and 6 bases at J; junction bases unmatched: 3. CDR3 size: 15 residues. This CDR3 reads CASSLGGQGANEQFF. The CDR3, as DNA: TGTGCCAGCAGTTTAGGAGGACAGGGGGCCAATGAGCAGTTCTTC.

The chain has TRBV27 and TRBJ2-1; D gene uncertain. The CDR3 loop spans 14 amino acids. Trimming left V 2 bases short and J 0 bases short, with 5 bases between. CDR1 is MNHEY and CDR2 is SMNVEV in the germline V gene (reference sequence). The CDR3 nucleotides read TGTGCCAGCAGTTTAGCCGGCTCCTACAATGAGCAGTTCTTC. Its protein product is CASSLAGSYNEQFF.